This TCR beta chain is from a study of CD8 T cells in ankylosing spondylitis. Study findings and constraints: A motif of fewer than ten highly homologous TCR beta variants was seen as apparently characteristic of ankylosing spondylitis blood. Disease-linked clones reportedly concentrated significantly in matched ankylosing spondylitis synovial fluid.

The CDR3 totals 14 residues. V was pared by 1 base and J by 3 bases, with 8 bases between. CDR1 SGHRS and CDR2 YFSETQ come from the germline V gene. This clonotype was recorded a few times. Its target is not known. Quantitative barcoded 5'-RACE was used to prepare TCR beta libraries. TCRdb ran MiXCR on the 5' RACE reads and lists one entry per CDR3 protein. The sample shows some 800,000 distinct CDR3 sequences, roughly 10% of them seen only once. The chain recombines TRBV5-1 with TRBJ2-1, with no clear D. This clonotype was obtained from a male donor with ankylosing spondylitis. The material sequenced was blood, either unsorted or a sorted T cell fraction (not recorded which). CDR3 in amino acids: CASSLSADYNEQFF. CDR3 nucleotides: TGCGCCAGCAGCTTGTCCGCGGACTACAATGAGCAGTTCTTC.